Sequencing of this T cell receptor beta chain was carried out in a study of CD8+CD57+ T cells in acquired aplastic anemia. Germline V gene lookup returns CDR1 DFQATT and CDR2 SNEGSKA (reference sequence). This CDR3 has 11 residues. Profiling that covered TCR beta VDJ and CDR3 relied on genomic DNA as its template. Each CDR3 protein gets one entry after TCRdb re-called the reads with MiXCR. Of more than 150,000 distinct CDR3 sequences in the sample, less than 55% are singletons; the top ten hold under 3.5%. This clonotype has just one count. The germline gene is not matched at one end of the junction; a read error may be the cause.

Sequenced material: sorted CD4+, CD8+, or CD8+CD57+ T cells (not recorded which) from PBMCs. This receptor was obtained from a human donor in good health. The chain carries TRBV20-1 and TRBJ1-1; D is uncertain. DNA of the CDR3: TGCAGTGCCAGGTCGAGACTTGCGGCTTTCTTC. Translating it yields CSARSRLAAFF.